This T cell receptor (beta chain) was identified in a study of circulating CD8 cells and anti-PD-1 response in melanoma. This clonotype is termed medium-sized. The CDR3 consists of 14 residues. V was clipped by 4 bases and J by 8 bases, with 17 bases between them. Germline V CDR1 and CDR2: MGHRA, YSYEKL. Four subsets defined by PD-1 and/or TIGIT were sorted from live CD3+CD8+TCRalphabeta+ cells. The QIAseq Immune Repertoire TCR panel built the libraries from roughly 15 ng of total RNA. Using its own MiXCR run on the reads, TCRdb lists one record per CDR3 protein. The sample holds around 950 distinct CDR3 sequences, about 10% seen once.

This sequence originates from a human donor with melanoma. This chain uses TRBV4-1 with TRBJ1-1, with a possible D match to TRBD1 (6 bases). The sample here was CD8+ T cells from PBMCs, taken at baseline or after one month of anti-PD-1 therapy (not recorded which). CDR3: CASSPPRGQSEAFF. The DNA for the CDR3 is TGCGCCAGCAGCCCTCCCCGTGGACAGTCAGAAGCTTTCTTT.